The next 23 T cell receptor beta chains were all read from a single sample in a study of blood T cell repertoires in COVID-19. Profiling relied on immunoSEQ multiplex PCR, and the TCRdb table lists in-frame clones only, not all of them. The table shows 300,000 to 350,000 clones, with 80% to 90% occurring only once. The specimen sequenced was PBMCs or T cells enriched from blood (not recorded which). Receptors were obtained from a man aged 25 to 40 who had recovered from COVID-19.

The CDR3 sequence: CASNLQGPAFF. CDR3 bases: TGTGCCAGCAACCTACAGGGGCCGGCTTTCTTT. The genes are TRBV2 and TRBJ1-1, with TRBD1 matching over 7 bases. After removal of 7 bases from V and 11 bases from J, the junction contained 7 bases not matched to a gene. This CDR3 region has 11 residues. Per germline, CDR1 SNHLY and CDR2 FYNNEI.

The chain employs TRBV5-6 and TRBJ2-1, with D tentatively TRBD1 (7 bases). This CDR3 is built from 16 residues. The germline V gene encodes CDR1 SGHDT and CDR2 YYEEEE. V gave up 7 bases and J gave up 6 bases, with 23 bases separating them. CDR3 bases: TGTGCCAGCTGGGAGACAGGGAGGTCGCTGGCCAATGAGCAGTTCTTC. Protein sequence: CASWETGRSLANEQFF.

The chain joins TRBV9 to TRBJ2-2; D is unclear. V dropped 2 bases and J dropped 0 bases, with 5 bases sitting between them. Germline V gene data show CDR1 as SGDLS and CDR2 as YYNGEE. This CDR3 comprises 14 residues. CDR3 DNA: TGTGCCAGCAGCGTTCTCGCGAACACCGGGGAGCTGTTTTTT. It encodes CASSVLANTGELFF.

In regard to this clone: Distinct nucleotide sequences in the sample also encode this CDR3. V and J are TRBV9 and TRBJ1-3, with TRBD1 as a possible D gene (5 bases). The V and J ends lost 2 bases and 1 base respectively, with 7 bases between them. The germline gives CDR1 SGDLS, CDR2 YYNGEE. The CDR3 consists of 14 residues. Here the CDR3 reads CASSVSGSGNTIYF. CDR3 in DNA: TGTGCCAGCAGCGTCTCAGGGTCTGGAAACACCATATATTTT.

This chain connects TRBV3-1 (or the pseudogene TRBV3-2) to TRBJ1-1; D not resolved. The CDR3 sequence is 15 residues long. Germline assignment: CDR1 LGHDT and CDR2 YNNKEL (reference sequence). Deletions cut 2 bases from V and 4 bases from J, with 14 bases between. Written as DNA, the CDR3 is TGTGCCAGCAGCCAACCCGGAGTGTGGCTCACTGAAGCTTTCTTT. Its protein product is CASSQPGVWLTEAFF.

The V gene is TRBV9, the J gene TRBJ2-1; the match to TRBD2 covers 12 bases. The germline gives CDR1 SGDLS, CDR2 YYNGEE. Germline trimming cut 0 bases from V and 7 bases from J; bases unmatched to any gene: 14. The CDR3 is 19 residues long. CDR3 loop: CASSVALASGGAGSNEQFF. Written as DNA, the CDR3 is TGTGCCAGCAGCGTAGCTCTGGCTAGCGGGGGGGCCGGATCGAATGAGCAGTTCTTC.

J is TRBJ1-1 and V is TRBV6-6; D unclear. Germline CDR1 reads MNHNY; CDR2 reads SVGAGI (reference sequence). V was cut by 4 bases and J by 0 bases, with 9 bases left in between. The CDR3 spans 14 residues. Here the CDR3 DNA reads TGTGCCAGCAGTTCTGCAGAATTGAACACTGAAGCTTTCTTT. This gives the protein CASSSAELNTEAFF.

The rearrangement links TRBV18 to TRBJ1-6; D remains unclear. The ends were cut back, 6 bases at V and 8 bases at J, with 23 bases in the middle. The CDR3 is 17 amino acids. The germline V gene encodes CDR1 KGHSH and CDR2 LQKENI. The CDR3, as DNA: TGTGCCAGCTCCCCGCCTCAGATCGGGGAGGCTGATTCACCCCTCCACTTT. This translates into CASSPPQIGEADSPLHF.

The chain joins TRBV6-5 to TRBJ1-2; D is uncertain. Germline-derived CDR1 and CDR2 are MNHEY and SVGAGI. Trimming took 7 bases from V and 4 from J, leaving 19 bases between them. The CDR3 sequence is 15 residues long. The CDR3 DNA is TGTGCCAGCAACTCTTGGAGGGCAGACCCCTATGGCTACACCTTC. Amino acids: CASNSWRADPYGYTF.

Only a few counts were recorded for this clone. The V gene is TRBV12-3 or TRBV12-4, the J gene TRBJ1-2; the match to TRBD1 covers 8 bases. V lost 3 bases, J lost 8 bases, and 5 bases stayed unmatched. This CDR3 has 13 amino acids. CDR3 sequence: CASSFKSGGGYTF. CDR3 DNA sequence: TGTGCCAGCAGTTTTAAGTCAGGGGGCGGCTACACCTTC.

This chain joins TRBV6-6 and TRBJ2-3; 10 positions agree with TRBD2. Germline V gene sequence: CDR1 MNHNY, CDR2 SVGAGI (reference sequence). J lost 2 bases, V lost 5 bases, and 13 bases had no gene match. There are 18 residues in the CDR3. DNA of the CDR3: TGTGCCAGCAGTCCACTCCGGGCTAGCGGGGGACTCACAGATACGCAGTATTTT. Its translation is CASSPLRASGGLTDTQYF.

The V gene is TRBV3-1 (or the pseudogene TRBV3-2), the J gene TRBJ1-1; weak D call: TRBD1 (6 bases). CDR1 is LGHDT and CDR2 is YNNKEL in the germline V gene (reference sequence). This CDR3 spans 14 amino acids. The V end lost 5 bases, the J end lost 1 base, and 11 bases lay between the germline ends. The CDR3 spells CASSYGQTNTEAFF. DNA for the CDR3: TGTGCCAGCAGCTACGGACAGACGAACACTGAAGCTTTCTTT.

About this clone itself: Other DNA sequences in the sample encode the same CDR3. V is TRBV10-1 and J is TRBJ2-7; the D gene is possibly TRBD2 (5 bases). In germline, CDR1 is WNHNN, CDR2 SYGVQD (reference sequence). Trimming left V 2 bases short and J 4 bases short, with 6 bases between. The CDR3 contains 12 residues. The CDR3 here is CASSEPGYEQYF. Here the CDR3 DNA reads TGCGCCAGCAGTGAGCCGGGATACGAGCAGTACTTC.

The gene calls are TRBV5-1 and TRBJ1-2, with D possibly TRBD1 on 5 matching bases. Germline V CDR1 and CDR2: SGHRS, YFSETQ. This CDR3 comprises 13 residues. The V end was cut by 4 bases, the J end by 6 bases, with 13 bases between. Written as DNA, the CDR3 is TGCGCCAGCAGCCCGGGGTCGGGGGATGGCTACACCTTC. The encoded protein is CASSPGSGDGYTF.

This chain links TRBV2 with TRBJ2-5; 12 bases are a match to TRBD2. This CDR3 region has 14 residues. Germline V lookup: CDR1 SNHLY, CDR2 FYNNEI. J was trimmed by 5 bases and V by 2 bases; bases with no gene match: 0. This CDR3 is CASSETSGGETQYF. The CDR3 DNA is TGTGCCAGCAGTGAAACTAGCGGGGGGGAGACCCAGTACTTC.

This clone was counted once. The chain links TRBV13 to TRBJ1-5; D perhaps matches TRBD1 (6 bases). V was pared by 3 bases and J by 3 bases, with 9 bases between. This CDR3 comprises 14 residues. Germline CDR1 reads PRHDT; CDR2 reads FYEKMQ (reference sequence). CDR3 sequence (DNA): TGTGCCAGCAGCTTCAGGGGAGCCAATCAGCCCCAGCATTTT. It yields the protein CASSFRGANQPQHF.

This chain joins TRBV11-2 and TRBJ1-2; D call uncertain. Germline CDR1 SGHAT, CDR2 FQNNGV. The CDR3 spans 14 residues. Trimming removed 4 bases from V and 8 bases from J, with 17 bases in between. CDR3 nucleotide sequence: TGTGCCAGCAGCTCCCCGAGGGTCGGCACAGGCTACACCTTC. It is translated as CASSSPRVGTGYTF.

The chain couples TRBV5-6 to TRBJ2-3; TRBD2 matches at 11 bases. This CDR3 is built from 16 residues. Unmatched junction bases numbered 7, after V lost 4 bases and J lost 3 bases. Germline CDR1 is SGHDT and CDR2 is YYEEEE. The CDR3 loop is CASSSPGLAVTDTQYF. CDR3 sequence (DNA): TGTGCCAGCAGCAGTCCGGGACTAGCGGTGACAGATACGCAGTATTTT.

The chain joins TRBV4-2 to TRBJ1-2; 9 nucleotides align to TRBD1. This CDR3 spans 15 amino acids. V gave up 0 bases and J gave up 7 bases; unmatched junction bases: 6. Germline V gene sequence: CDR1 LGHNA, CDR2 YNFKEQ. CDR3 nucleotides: TGTGCCAGCAGCCAAGAGGACAGGGGCGCAAGTGGCTACACCTTC. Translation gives CASSQEDRGASGYTF.

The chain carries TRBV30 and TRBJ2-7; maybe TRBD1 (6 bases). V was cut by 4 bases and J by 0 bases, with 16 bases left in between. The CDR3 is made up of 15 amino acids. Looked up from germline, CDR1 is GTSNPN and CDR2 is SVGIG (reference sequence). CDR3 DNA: TGTGCCTGGAAACCACGCAGGGGTCCCTCCTACGAGCAGTACTTC. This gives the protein CAWKPRRGPSYEQYF.

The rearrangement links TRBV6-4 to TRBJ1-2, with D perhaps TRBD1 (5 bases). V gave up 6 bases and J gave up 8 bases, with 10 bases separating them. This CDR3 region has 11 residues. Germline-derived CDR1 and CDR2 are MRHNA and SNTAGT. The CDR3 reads CASSEGAGYTF. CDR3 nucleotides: TGTGCCAGCAGCGAAGGGGCAGGCTACACCTTC.

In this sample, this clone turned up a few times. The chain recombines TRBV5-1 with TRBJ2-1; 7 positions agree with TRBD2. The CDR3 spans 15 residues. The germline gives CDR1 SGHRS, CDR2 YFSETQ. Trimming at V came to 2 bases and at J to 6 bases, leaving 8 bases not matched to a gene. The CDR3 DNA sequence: TGCGCCAGCAGCTTAGGCTTTGGGGGGGTCAATGAGCAGTTCTTC. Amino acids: CASSLGFGGVNEQFF.

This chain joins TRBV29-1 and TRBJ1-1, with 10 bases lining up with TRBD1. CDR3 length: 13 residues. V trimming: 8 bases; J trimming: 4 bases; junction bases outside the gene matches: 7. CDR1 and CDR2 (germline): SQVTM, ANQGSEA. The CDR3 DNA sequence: TGCAGCTCCGGACAGGGGGGTGGCACTGAAGCTTTCTTT. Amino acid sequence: CSSGQGGGTEAFF.